The T cell receptor (beta chain) under discussion was sequenced for a study of T cells in Graves' hyperthyroidism and ophthalmopathy. As concerns this clonotype: The antigen is unknown.

CDR3 size: 15 residues. V was clipped by 5 bases and J by 11 bases, with 22 bases between them. Amplification targeted TCR beta CDR3 regions from RNA transcripts. Initially, a first-round RT-PCR of the TCR CDR3 employed the HTBI primer set. Each CDR3 protein gets one entry after TCRdb re-called the multiplex PCR reads with MiXCR. The sample carries roughly 500,000 distinct CDR3 sequences, 40% to 50% recorded once. Study conclusions and caveats: The model forecast ophthalmopathy, anticipating it by a median approximately 6 months before onset.

Any patient presenting with uncontrolled infection, other autoimmune disease, pregnancy or lactation was left out. Diagnostic decisions used clinical symptoms, serum thyroxine and TRAb, thyroid ultrasound and orbital computed tomography. The origin of this receptor is an adult woman with Graves' disease, either hyperthyroidism or ophthalmopathy (not recorded which). Specimen: peripheral blood or thyroid tissue (not recorded which). J is TRBJ1-5 and V is TRBV12-3 or TRBV12-4; TRBD1 might be the D (5 bases). This chain's CDR3 is CASSVTSGAAETQHF. The CDR3 DNA follows: TGTGCCAGCAGTGTGACTAGCGGGGCAGCAGAGACCCAGCATTTT.